The rows below give T cell receptor beta chains drawn from one sample of a study of blood T cell repertoires in COVID-19. Produced via immunoSEQ multiplex PCR; TCRdb's table is partial and in-frame only. The sample shows approximately 89,000 clones, roughly four fifths of them seen only once. The sequencing input was peripheral blood. Receptors originate from a human donor in a cohort sampled during active COVID-19. Each CDR3 is given with its conserved first and last residue. The D gene is left open where the match is weak. Expanded clones are given a class, and other clones once, few, many or no size at all.

few	TRBD1	TRBV7-9	TRBJ1-2	13	CASSPRQGWGYTF	TGTGCCAGCAGCCCACGACAGGGCTGGGGCTACACCTTC
NA	TRBD1	TRBV27	TRBJ1-4	15	CASSSPGQGGEKLFF	TGTGCCAGCAGTTCCCCGGGACAGGGTGGTGAAAAACTGTTTTTT
NA	NA	TRBV5-6	TRBJ1-1	16	CASSFFRYDRMAEAFF	TGTGCCAGCAGCTTCTTCCGGTATGACAGGATGGCTGAAGCTTTCTTT
NA	NA	TRBV30	TRBJ1-6	13	CAWSRSANSPLHF	TGTGCCTGGAGTAGGAGCGCGAATTCACCCCTCCACTTT
NA	NA	TRBV12-3/TRBV12-4	TRBJ1-1	13	CASSFPLNTEAFF	TGTGCCAGCAGTTTCCCCTTGAACACTGAAGCTTTCTTT
few	NA	TRBV5-6	TRBJ2-2	15	CASSGRGEGAGELFF	TGTGCCAGCAGTGGGCGAGGGGAGGGGGCCGGGGAGCTGTTTTTT
NA	TRBD2	TRBV2	TRBJ2-7	16	CASSKRGLADTYEQYF	TGTGCCAGCAGTAAAAGGGGACTAGCGGATACCTACGAGCAGTACTTC
NA	NA	TRBV2	TRBJ1-2	13	CASKEGRNYGYTF	TGTGCCAGCAAGGAAGGGAGGAACTATGGCTACACCTTC
once	NA	TRBV12-3/TRBV12-4	TRBJ2-5	13	CASSLGLVETQYF	TGTGCCAGCAGTTTAGGCCTAGTGGAGACCCAGTACTTC
NA	NA	TRBV5-1	TRBJ2-6	16	CASTLVGGTGANVLTF	TGCGCCAGCACCCTGGTGGGGGGTACTGGGGCCAACGTCCTGACTTTC
once	TRBD2	TRBV2	TRBJ2-5	15	CASSSQRGGEETQYF	TGTGCCAGCAGTTCTCAGCGGGGGGGGGAAGAGACCCAGTACTTC
NA	NA	TRBV5-1	TRBJ2-7	14	CASSLDARLYEQYF	TGCGCCAGCAGCTTGGATGCCAGACTTTACGAGCAGTACTTC
NA	TRBD2	TRBV4-2	TRBJ2-5	17	CASSQATSGGSQETQYF	TGTGCCAGCAGCCAGGCTACTAGCGGGGGCTCTCAAGAGACCCAGTACTTC
NA	NA	TRBV15	TRBJ2-5	18	CATSRDRRGGGRRETQYF	TGTGCCACCAGCAGAGATCGGCGTGGAGGGGGCCGTAGAGAGACCCAGTACTTC
NA	NA	TRBV7-2	TRBJ2-7	14	CASSSTSRGYEQYF	TGTGCCAGCAGCTCCACGAGTCGGGGGTACGAGCAGTACTTC
NA	NA	TRBV6-5	TRBJ1-1	11	CASSFGQEAFF	TGTGCCAGCAGTTTTGGACAGGAAGCTTTCTTT
NA	TRBD1	TRBV5-1	TRBJ2-7	15	CASRKQTGRSYEQYF	TGCGCCAGCAGAAAACAGACAGGGCGCTCCTACGAGCAGTACTTC
NA	NA	TRBV7-3	TRBJ1-5	13	CASSPDGGQPQHF	TGTGCCAGCAGCCCAGATGGGGGCCAGCCCCAGCATTTT
few	NA	TRBV11-2	TRBJ1-3	15	CASSPKGGSGNTIYF	TGTGCCAGCAGCCCAAAGGGAGGCTCTGGAAACACCATATATTTT
NA	NA	TRBV27	TRBJ1-2	16	CASSLSKVGEDYGYTF	TGTGCCAGCAGTTTATCTAAGGTAGGGGAGGACTATGGCTACACCTTC
NA	TRBD1	TRBV7-2	TRBJ2-1	14	CASKRQGAYNEQFF	TGTGCCAGCAAGCGACAGGGGGCCTACAATGAGCAGTTCTTC
NA	NA	TRBV11-3	TRBJ2-7	11	CASSQGGVQYF	TGTGCCAGCAGCCAAGGGGGGGTACAATACTTC
NA	NA	TRBV9	TRBJ2-5	13	CASSTQGWETQYF	TGTGCCAGCAGCACGCAGGGGTGGGAGACCCAGTACTTC
NA	TRBD2	TRBV11-3	TRBJ2-3	16	CASSISGGAGADTQYF	TGTGCCAGCAGCATTAGCGGGGGGGCCGGCGCAGATACGCAGTATTTT
NA	NA	TRBV7-8	TRBJ2-7	15	CASSFQGLNLYEQYF	TGTGCCAGCAGCTTCCAGGGATTAAACCTCTACGAGCAGTACTTC
NA	TRBD1	TRBV3-1/TRBV3-2	TRBJ2-1	16	CASSATRGGYHNEQFF	TGTGCCAGCAGCGCCACGCGAGGGGGCTACCACAATGAGCAGTTCTTC
NA	NA	TRBV5-1	TRBJ2-7	14	CASSLAVSFNEQYF	TGCGCCAGCAGCTTGGCGGTGAGCTTCAACGAGCAGTACTTC
NA	NA	TRBV4-1	TRBJ2-3	20	CASSQEGRRVRPSVTDTQYF	TGCGCCAGCAGCCAAGAGGGCAGGCGGGTGCGTCCATCGGTCACAGATACGCAGTATTTT
NA	NA	TRBV4-1	TRBJ2-3	19	CASSQEVRGGGLSYYTQYF	TGCGCCAGCAGCCAAGAAGTAAGAGGAGGGGGCCTTTCCTACTATACGCAGTATTTT
NA	TRBD1	TRBV30	TRBJ1-3	15	CASSRDRTSGNTIYF	TGTGCCAGCAGCCGGGACAGAACCTCTGGAAACACCATATATTTT
NA	NA	TRBV9	TRBJ2-3	15	CASSSRDFSTDTQYF	TGTGCCAGCAGCAGCCGGGACTTCAGCACAGATACGCAGTATTTT
NA	TRBD1	TRBV15	TRBJ2-5	13	CATSKQGTKTQYF	TGTGCCACCAGCAAACAGGGGACGAAGACCCAGTACTTC
NA	TRBD1	TRBV5-4	TRBJ2-5	14	CASSLGTAQETQYF	TGTGCCAGCAGCTTAGGGACAGCTCAAGAGACCCAGTACTTC
NA	NA	TRBV7-2	TRBJ1-5	14	CASSYYRENQPQHF	TGTGCCAGCAGCTATTACAGGGAGAATCAGCCCCAGCATTTT
NA	NA	TRBV7-6	TRBJ1-1	13	CASSLDTNTEAFF	TGTGCCAGCAGCTTAGACACAAACACTGAAGCTTTCTTT
few	NA	TRBV11-2	TRBJ1-2	15	CASSLRTGWGYGYTF	TGTGCCAGCAGCTTAAGGACGGGATGGGGCTATGGCTACACCTTC
NA	TRBD2	TRBV18	TRBJ2-3	20	CASSPQQRTSGGPVTDTQYF	TGTGCCAGCTCACCGCAACAGAGGACTAGCGGGGGGCCGGTTACAGATACGCAGTATTTT
NA	NA	TRBV29-1	TRBJ1-1	13	CSARGGGNTEAFF	TGCAGCGCTAGGGGGGGAGGTAACACTGAAGCTTTCTTT
NA	NA	TRBV3-1/TRBV3-2	TRBJ1-1	13	CASSQDYGIEAFF	TGTGCCAGCAGCCAAGATTATGGCATTGAAGCTTTCTTT
NA	TRBD1	TRBV7-3	TRBJ1-1	15	CASSLRGQGWTEAFF	TGTGCCAGCAGCTTAAGGGGACAGGGATGGACTGAAGCTTTCTTT
NA	TRBD1	TRBV7-2	TRBJ1-6	14	CASSPGQYNSPLHF	TGTGCCAGCAGCCCGGGACAGTATAATTCACCCCTCCACTTT
NA	NA	TRBV6-2/TRBV6-3	TRBJ2-3	13	CASTPLASDTQYF	TGTGCCAGCACCCCCCTAGCGTCAGATACGCAGTATTTT
NA	NA	TRBV5-6	TRBJ2-3	17	CASSLWSGGLLADTQYF	TGTGCCAGCAGCTTATGGTCAGGGGGACTTCTTGCAGATACGCAGTATTTT
NA	NA	TRBV5-1	TRBJ1-2	13	CASSTGGNYGYTF	TGCGCCAGCAGCACGGGGGGCAACTATGGCTACACCTTC
NA	NA	TRBV10-3	TRBJ2-7	14	CASRLEAATYEQYF	TGTGCCAGTCGGCTCGAGGCGGCCACCTACGAGCAGTACTTC
few	NA	TRBV7-2	TRBJ1-4	16	CASSSIPQATNEKLFF	TGTGCCAGCAGCTCAATACCACAAGCAACTAATGAAAAACTGTTTTTT
NA	NA	TRBV7-3	TRBJ1-2	13	CASSPGFNYGYTF	TGTGCCAGCAGCCCGGGGTTCAACTATGGCTACACCTTC
NA	TRBD1	TRBV19	TRBJ1-5	16	CASSRGTGKSNQPQHF	TGTGCCAGTAGTCGAGGGACAGGAAAAAGCAATCAGCCCCAGCATTTT
NA	NA	TRBV5-6	TRBJ2-7	14	CASSLKPGSYEQYF	TGTGCCAGCAGCTTGAAACCGGGTTCCTACGAGCAGTACTTC
NA	NA	TRBV18	TRBJ1-3	14	CASSRRDSGNTIYF	TGTGCCAGCTCACGCCGGGACTCTGGAAACACCATATATTTT
few	TRBD1	TRBV5-1	TRBJ2-2	17	CASSLTDRGPRTGELFF	TGCGCCAGCAGCTTGACGGACAGGGGGCCGCGAACCGGGGAGCTGTTTTTT
NA	NA	TRBV27	TRBJ2-5	16	CASSLSINAKPETQYF	TGTGCCAGCAGTTTATCGATCAACGCCAAGCCAGAGACCCAGTACTTC
few	TRBD2	TRBV7-9	TRBJ2-7	13	CATQKGLGYEQYF	TGTGCCACCCAGAAGGGACTAGGTTACGAGCAGTACTTC
NA	NA	TRBV30	TRBJ1-5	16	CAWSRGGDWNNQPQHF	TGTGCCTGGAGTCGGGGGGGTGATTGGAACAATCAGCCCCAGCATTTT
NA	NA	TRBV5-4	TRBJ2-6	16	CASSPEGSRGANVLTF	TGTGCCAGCAGCCCCGAGGGATCGAGGGGGGCCAACGTCCTGACTTTC
NA	TRBD1	TRBV7-2	TRBJ1-5	17	CASSKRQGEYSNQPQHF	TGTGCCAGCAGCAAGAGACAGGGGGAATATAGCAATCAGCCCCAGCATTTT
NA	NA	TRBV18	TRBJ2-3	15	CASSQQGVRTDTQYF	TGTGCCAGCTCCCAACAGGGTGTGAGGACAGATACGCAGTATTTT
NA	NA	TRBV5-1	TRBJ1-1	13	CASSFGRGTEAFF	TGCGCCAGCAGCTTCGGCAGGGGCACTGAAGCTTTCTTT
NA	NA	TRBV5-8	TRBJ1-6	13	CASSLGQNSPLHF	TGTGCCAGCAGCTTGGGACAGAATTCACCCCTCCACTTT
once	TRBD1	TRBV4-3	TRBJ1-4	17	CASSQATGGSTNEKLFF	TGCGCCAGCAGCCAAGCGACAGGGGGAAGCACTAATGAAAAACTGTTTTTT